Following are 16 T cell receptor beta chains from one sample sequenced in a study of T cell repertoires in cytomegalovirus infection (dated by TCRdb to the late 2010s). These receptors are not linked to any known antigen. The label giving this sample's treatment or condition can be read as: in vitro stimulation with specific CMV peptide epitopes to enrich CMV-specific T cells. Sequencing took place on an Illumina HiSeq 1500. The public reads were reanalyzed by TCRdb: fastp trimming at Q25, MiXCR alignment, in-frame beta chains only. Identical CDR3 proteins give one entry, which carries the most common genes and DNA. For this sample there are approximately 1,000,000 distinct CDR3 sequences; roughly 31% appear just once. Of the sample, about 14% is held by the ten largest clones. The sample here was cultured CD8+ T cells from PBMCs, taken from culture after CMV antigen stimulation. Receptors originate from a human donor in good health (CMV status not recorded). Some clones in this sample may be carry-over from other donors' samples.

This clonotype was detected only a few times. The chain recombines TRBV6-1 with TRBJ2-3; TRBD1 might be the D (6 bases). Deletions cut 0 bases from V and 7 bases from J, with 8 bases between. The CDR3 is 13 amino acids. CDR1 is MNHNS, CDR2 SASEGT, per germline. CDR3 protein: CASSEARGYTQYF. CDR3 bases: TGTGCCAGCAGTGAAGCGAGGGGGTATACGCAGTATTTT.

J is TRBJ2-7 and V is TRBV5-5, with 7 bases lining up with TRBD1. CDR1 and CDR2 from the germline V gene are SGHKS and YYEKEE (reference sequence). The CDR3 has 15 amino acids. Trimming at V came to 3 bases and at J to 0 bases, leaving 6 bases not matched to a gene. The CDR3 DNA reads as TGTGCCAGCAGCTCCGGGACAGTGAGCTCCTACGAGCAGTACTTC. This codes for CASSSGTVSSYEQYF.

The gene calls are TRBV7-8 and TRBJ1-5; 9 positions match TRBD1. The germline V gene encodes CDR1 SGHVS and CDR2 FQNEAQ. V lost 2 bases, J lost 2 bases, and 7 bases stayed unmatched. The CDR3 is 17 amino acids. Here the CDR3 reads CASSLSGQGGGNQPQHF. In DNA form, the CDR3 reads TGTGCCAGCAGCTTATCGGGACAGGGCGGCGGCAATCAGCCCCAGCATTTT.

In its sample, this clonotype was seen a few times. The V call is TRBV7-9, the J call TRBJ2-5; possible D gene TRBD2, 6 bases. The V end lost 7 bases, the J end lost 1 base, and 13 bases lay between the germline ends. The V gene's germline CDR1 is SEHNR and CDR2 FQNEAQ (reference sequence). The CDR3 sequence is 14 residues long. CDR3 protein: CASTPAGLQETQYF. The CDR3 DNA sequence: TGTGCCAGCACCCCTGCGGGGCTCCAAGAGACCCAGTACTTC.

V is TRBV5-4 and J is TRBJ1-2; D is uncertain. The CDR3 extends over 14 amino acids. Germline lookup yields CDR1 SGHNT and CDR2 YYREEE (reference sequence). V was trimmed by 4 bases and J by 0 bases, leaving 10 bases between them. CDR3 DNA: TGTGCCAGCAGCACCTCGGACGCTAACTATGGCTACACCTTC. Its protein is CASSTSDANYGYTF.

About this clonotype itself: One end of the junction does not line up with germline, which may come from a read error. The chain carries TRBV12-3 or TRBV12-4 and TRBJ1-4; D might be TRBD1 (5 bases). The CDR3 contains 14 residues. DNA of the CDR3: TGTGCCAACAGTTTTGAAGGGGCGAGGCAAAAACTGTTTTTT. Amino acids: CANSFEGARQKLFF.

The chain combines TRBV15 with TRBJ2-2; D possibly corresponds to TRBD2 (6 bases). V shed 8 bases and J shed 2 bases, with 24 bases lying between them. From germline, CDR1 is LNHNV and CDR2 YYDKDF (reference sequence). The CDR3 is 18 amino acids. The CDR3 here is CATRPDPLAGTNTGELFF. For the CDR3, the DNA is TGTGCCACCCGCCCCGACCCCTTAGCAGGGACTAACACCGGGGAGCTGTTTTTT.

In its sample, this clonotype was seen many times. The V and J genes are TRBV6-1 and TRBJ1-6; TRBD1 agrees at 10 bases. Germline CDR1 is MNHNS and CDR2 is SASEGT. The CDR3 totals 18 residues. V lost 6 bases, J lost 10 bases, and 18 bases stayed unmatched. CDR3 coding DNA: TGTGCCAGCAGCCGCCCGGGGACAGGGGCCGGAGGGGGATCACCCCTCCACTTT. This sequence encodes CASSRPGTGAGGGSPLHF.

This sequence joins TRBV6-6 and TRBJ1-5; tentative D call: TRBD1 (5 bases). V dropped 0 bases and J dropped 1 base, with 10 bases sitting between them. Per germline, CDR1 MNHNY and CDR2 SVGAGI (reference sequence). The CDR3 is 16 residues long. The CDR3 sequence is CASSYSGAGSNQPQHF. The CDR3 nucleotides read TGTGCCAGCAGTTACTCTGGGGCGGGGAGCAATCAGCCCCAGCATTTT.

The chain combines TRBV27 with TRBJ1-3, with 7 nucleotides matching TRBD1. CDR3 size: 14 residues. The V segment lost 6 bases and the J segment 4 bases; nucleotides outside the gene matches: 6. CDR1 and CDR2 (germline): MNHEY, SMNVEV (reference sequence). This CDR3 reads CASSSTGLGNTIYF. The CDR3 DNA sequence: TGTGCCAGCAGCTCGACAGGGTTGGGAAACACCATATATTTT.

Details on this clonotype: This is likely an artifact of a read error, given a far larger clone one base away. The chain joins TRBV4-1 to TRBJ1-5; no reliable D call. The CDR3 has 13 amino acids. Germline CDR1 and CDR2: MGHRA and YSYEKL. The CDR3 DNA reads as TGCACCAGCAGCCAAGAGGGCAATCAGCCCCAGCATTTT. Protein sequence: CTSSQEGNQPQHF.

This sequence joins TRBV6-5 and TRBJ1-5; 7 nucleotides line up with TRBD1. V lost 6 bases to trimming and J lost 3 bases; unmatched junction nucleotides: 5. The CDR3 is 14 residues long. Germline V gives CDR1 MNHEY, CDR2 SVGAGI. The CDR3 loop is CASSQGGTNQPQHF. The CDR3 region has the DNA TGTGCCAGCAGCCAGGGGGGGACCAATCAGCCCCAGCATTTT.

This clonotype was found a few times. The gene calls are TRBV27 and TRBJ1-1, with D maybe TRBD1 (5 bases). V was shortened by 3 bases and J by 11 bases, with 13 bases between the two germline ends. The CDR3 covers 12 residues. Germline V gene data show CDR1 as MNHEY and CDR2 as SMNVEV (reference sequence). This CDR3 is CASSFRQPEAFF. DNA of the CDR3: TGTGCCAGCAGTTTCCGACAGCCGGAGGCTTTCTTT.

The J gene is TRBJ1-1, the V gene TRBV7-9, with 7 bases fitting TRBD1. Germline values: CDR1 SEHNR, CDR2 FQNEAQ (reference sequence). The V segment lost 3 bases and the J segment 2 bases; nucleotides outside the gene matches: 9. The CDR3 extends over 16 amino acids. CDR3 sequence reads: CASSFFTGASNTEAFF. The CDR3, as DNA: TGTGCCAGCAGCTTTTTCACAGGGGCCAGCAACACTGAAGCTTTCTTT.

The chain couples TRBV28 to TRBJ2-1; D may be TRBD1 (6 bases). The CDR3 covers 15 residues. V lost 6 bases and J 8 bases, leaving 20 bases between the germline ends. CDR1 is MDHEN, CDR2 SYDVKM, per germline. In DNA form, the CDR3 reads TGTGCCAGCAGCCAGCAACCACAGGGAGTGGATGAGCAGTTCTTC. This sequence encodes CASSQQPQGVDEQFF.

This clonotype showed up just a few times. The chain joins TRBV4-3 to TRBJ2-2; 8 bases are shared with TRBD2. CDR1 and CDR2 from the germline V gene are LGHNA and YSLEER. The CDR3 consists of 16 residues. The trim removed 4 bases at V and 8 bases at J, leaving 12 bases unmatched. The CDR3 nucleotides are TGCGCCAGCAGCCCGTGGGGGAGCGGGGGTTCTGGGGAGCTGTTTTTT. This gives the protein CASSPWGSGGSGELFF.